This T cell receptor beta chain originates from a study of blood T cell repertoires in COVID-19. Study-wide background: The United States, Italy and Spain supplied acute and convalescent COVID-19 samples.

The assay was immunoSEQ multiplex PCR, and TCRdb's table has in-frame clones only and misses some. The table lists 330,000 or so clones, roughly 89% of them singletons. In this sample, this clone turned up once. V lost 6 bases and J lost 5, with 23 bases in between. This CDR3 region has 17 residues. The germline CDR1 and CDR2 sequences are MDHEN and SYDVKM. The sequenced sample consisted of peripheral blood. The genes are TRBV28 and TRBJ2-1, with D maybe TRBD2 (6 bases). The clonotype originates from a man in his thirties or forties with COVID-19, enrolled during active disease. The CDR3: CASRSEGRASEDNEQFF. In DNA form, the CDR3 reads TGTGCCAGCAGATCAGAGGGAAGGGCTAGCGAGGACAATGAGCAGTTCTTC.